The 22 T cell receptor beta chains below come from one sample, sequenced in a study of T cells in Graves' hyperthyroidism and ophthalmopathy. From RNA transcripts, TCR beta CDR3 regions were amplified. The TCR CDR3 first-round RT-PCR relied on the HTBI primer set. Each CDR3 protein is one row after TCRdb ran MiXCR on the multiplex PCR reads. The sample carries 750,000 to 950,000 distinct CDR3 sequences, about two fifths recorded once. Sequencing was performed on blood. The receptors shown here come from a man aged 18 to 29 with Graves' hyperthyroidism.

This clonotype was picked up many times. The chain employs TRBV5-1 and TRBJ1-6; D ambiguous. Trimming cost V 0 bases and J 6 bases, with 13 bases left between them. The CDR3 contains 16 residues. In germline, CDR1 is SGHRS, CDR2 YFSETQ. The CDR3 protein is CASSLDGWPGNSPLHF. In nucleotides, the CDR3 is TGCGCCAGCAGCTTGGACGGGTGGCCCGGTAATTCACCCCTCCACTTT.

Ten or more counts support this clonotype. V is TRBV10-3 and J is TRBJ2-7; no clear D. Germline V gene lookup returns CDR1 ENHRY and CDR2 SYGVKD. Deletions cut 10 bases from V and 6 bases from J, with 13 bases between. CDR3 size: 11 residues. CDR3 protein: CASSVLREQYF. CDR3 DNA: TGTGCCAGCAGCGTACTTCGCGAGCAGTACTTC.

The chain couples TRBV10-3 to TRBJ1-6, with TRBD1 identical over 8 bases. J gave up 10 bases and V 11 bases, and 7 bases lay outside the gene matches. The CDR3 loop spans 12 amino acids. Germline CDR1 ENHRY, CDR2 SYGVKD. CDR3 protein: CAASQGGSPLHF. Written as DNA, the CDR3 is TGTGCCGCCTCACAGGGGGGATCACCCCTCCACTTT.

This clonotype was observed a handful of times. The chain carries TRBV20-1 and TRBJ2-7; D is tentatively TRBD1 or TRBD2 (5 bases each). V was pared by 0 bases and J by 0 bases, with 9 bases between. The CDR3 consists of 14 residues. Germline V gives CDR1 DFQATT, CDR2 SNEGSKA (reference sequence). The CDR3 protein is CSARDWGSSYEQYF. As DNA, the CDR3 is TGCAGTGCTAGAGATTGGGGGAGCTCCTACGAGCAGTACTTC.

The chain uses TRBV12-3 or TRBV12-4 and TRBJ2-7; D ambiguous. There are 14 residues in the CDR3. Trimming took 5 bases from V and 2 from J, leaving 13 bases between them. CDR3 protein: CASSPRARAYEQYF. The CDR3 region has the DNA TGTGCCAGCAGTCCACGGGCCAGAGCCTACGAGCAGTACTTC.

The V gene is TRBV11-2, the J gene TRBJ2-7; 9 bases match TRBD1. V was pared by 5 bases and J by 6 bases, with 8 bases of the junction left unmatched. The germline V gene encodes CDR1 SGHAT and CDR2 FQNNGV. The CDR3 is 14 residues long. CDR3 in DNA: TGTGCCAGCAGCCCAACGGACAGGGGAGGCGAGCAGTACTTC. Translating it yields CASSPTDRGGEQYF.

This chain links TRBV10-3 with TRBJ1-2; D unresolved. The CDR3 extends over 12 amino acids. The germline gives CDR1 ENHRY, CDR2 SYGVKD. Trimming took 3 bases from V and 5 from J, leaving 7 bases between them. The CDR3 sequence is CAISDGGYGYTF. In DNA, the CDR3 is TGTGCCATCAGTGATGGCGGGTATGGCTACACCTTC.

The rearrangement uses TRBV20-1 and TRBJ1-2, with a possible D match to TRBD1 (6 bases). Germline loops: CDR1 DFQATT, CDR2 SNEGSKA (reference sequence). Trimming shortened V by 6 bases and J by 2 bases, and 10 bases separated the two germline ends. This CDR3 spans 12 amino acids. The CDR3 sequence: CSAVDRNYGYTF. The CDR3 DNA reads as TGCAGTGCCGTGGACAGAAACTATGGCTACACCTTC.

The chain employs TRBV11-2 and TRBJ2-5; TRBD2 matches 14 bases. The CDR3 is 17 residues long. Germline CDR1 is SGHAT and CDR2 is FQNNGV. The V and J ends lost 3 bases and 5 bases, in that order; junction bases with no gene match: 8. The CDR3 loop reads CASSLTSGGAVKETQYF. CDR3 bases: TGTGCCAGCAGCTTGACTAGCGGGGGGGCTGTAAAGGAGACCCAGTACTTC.

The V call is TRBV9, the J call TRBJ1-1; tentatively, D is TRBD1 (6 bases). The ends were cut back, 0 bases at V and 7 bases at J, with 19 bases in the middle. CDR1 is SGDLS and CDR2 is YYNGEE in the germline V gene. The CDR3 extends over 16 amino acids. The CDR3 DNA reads TGTGCCAGCAGCGTAGGAGGGGGGGGCTATATTAGTGAAGCTTTCTTT. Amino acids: CASSVGGGGYISEAFF.

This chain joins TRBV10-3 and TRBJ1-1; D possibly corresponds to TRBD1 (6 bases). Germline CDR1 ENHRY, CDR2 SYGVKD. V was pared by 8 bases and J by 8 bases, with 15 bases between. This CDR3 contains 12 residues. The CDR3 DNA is TGTGCCATCGGGGACTCGGGGGGCGAAGCTTTCTTT. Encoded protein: CAIGDSGGEAFF.

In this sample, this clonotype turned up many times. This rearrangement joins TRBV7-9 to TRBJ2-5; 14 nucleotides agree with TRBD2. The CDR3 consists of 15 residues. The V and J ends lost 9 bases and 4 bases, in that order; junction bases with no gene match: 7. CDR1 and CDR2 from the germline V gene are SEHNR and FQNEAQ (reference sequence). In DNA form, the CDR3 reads TGTGCCAGTAGTCTCGGGACTAGCGGGAGAGAGACCCAGTACTTC. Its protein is CASSLGTSGRETQYF.

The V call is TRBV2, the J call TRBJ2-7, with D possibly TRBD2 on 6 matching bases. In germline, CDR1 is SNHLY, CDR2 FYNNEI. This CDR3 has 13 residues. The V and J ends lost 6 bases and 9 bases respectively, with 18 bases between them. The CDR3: CASSWEVGNGQYF. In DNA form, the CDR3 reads TGTGCCAGCAGCTGGGAGGTAGGCAACGGGCAGTACTTC.

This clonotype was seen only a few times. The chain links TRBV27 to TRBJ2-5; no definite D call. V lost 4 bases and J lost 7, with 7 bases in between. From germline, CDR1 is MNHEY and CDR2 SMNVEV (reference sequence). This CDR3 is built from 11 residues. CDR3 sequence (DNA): TGTGCCAGCAGTTCGCTGGGGACCCAGTACTTC. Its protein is CASSSLGTQYF.

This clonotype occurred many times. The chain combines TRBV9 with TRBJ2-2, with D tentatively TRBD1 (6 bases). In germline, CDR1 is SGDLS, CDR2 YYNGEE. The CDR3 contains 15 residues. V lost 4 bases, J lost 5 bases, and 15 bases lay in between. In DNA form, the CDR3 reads TGTGCCAGCAGCCCCGGACAGCCGATTACCGGGGAGCTGTTTTTT. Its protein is CASSPGQPITGELFF.

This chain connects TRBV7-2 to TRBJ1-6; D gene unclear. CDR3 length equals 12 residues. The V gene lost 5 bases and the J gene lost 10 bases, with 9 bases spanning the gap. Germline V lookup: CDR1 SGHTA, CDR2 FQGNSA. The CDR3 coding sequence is TGTGCCAGCAGCCCATCTCAGTCACCCCTCCACTTT. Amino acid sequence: CASSPSQSPLHF. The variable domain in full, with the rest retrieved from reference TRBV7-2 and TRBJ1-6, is GAGVSQSPSNKVTEKGKDVELRCDPISGHTALYWYRQSLGQGLEFLIYFQGNSAPDKSGLPSDRFSAERTGGSVSTLTIQRTQQEDSAVYLCASSPSQSPLHFGNGTRLTVT.

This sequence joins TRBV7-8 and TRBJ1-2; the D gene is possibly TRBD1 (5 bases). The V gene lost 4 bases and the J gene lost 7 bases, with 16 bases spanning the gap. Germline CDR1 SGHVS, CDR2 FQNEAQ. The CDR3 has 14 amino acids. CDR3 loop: CASSSTAGTRGYTF. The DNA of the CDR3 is TGTGCCAGCAGCTCGACAGCGGGGACCCGTGGCTACACCTTC.

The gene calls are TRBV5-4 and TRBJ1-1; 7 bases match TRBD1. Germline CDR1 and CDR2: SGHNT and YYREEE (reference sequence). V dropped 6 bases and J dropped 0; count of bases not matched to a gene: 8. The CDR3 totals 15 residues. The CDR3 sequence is CASIRPGQLNTEAFF. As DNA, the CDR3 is TGTGCCAGCATTAGACCGGGACAGTTGAACACTGAAGCTTTCTTT.

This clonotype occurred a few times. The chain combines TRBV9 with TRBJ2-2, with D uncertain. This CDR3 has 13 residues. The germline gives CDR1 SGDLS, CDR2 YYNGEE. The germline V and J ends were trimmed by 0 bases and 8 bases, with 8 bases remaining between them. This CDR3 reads CASSVVTDGELFF. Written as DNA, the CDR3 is TGTGCCAGCAGCGTAGTGACGGATGGGGAGCTGTTTTTT.

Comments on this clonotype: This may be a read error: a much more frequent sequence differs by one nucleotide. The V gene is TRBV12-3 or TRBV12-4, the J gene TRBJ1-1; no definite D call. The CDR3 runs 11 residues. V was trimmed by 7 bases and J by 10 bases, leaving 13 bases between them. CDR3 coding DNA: TGTGCCAGCACCCCAGCGGCTGGAGCTTTCTTT. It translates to CASTPAAGAFF.

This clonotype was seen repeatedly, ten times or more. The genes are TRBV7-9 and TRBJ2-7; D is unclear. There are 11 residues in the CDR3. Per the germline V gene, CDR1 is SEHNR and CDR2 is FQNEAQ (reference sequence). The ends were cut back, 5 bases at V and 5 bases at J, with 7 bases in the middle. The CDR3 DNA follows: TGTGCCAGCAGCCCCCTGAACGAGCAGTACTTC. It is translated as CASSPLNEQYF.

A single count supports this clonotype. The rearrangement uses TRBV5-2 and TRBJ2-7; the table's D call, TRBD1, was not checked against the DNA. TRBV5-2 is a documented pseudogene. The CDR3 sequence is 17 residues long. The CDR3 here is CASNASGTGGSGYEQYF. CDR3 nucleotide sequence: TGTGCCAGCAACGCTTCCGGGACAGGGGGCTCTGGGTACGAGCAGTACTTC.